One sample yielded the 19 T cell receptor beta chains listed below, sequenced in a study of cytomegalovirus exposure and HLA in healthy donors (TCRdb year 2017). The library relied on the immunoSEQ multiplex PCR assay. Held by TCRdb, this immuneACCESS table contains in-frame sequences only and omits some clones. Under half of the omission traces to an unresolved V gene where checked; the cause of the rest is unknown. This sample is represented by 250,000 to 400,000 clones; approximately 85% of them were singletons. Roughly 0.96% of the sample rests with the top ten. Input material: PBMCs. These receptors were taken from a man aged 25-40 years in good health and CMV-seronegative.

The genes are TRBV14 and TRBJ2-5; the D is unclear. CDR3 size: 14 residues. Trimming took off 1 base at V and 4 bases at J, with 10 bases between the two ends. CDR1 SGHDN and CDR2 FVKESK come from the germline V gene. CDR3 nucleotide sequence: TGTGCCAGCAGCCAAGTTTCTGCGAGAGAGACCCAGTACTTC. Protein product: CASSQVSARETQYF.

The chain combines TRBV19 with TRBJ2-2; 7 bases map to TRBD1. Germline assignment: CDR1 LNHDA and CDR2 SQIVND (reference sequence). The CDR3 is 16 residues long. With 2 bases clipped from V and 6 bases from J, the junction kept 9 bases outside the gene matches. The CDR3 DNA is TGTGCCAGTAGTATAATAAGGGGGCGGTTTCCCGGGGAGCTGTTTTTT. This gives the protein CASSIIRGRFPGELFF.

The rearrangement uses TRBV15 and TRBJ2-2, with 7 bases aligning to TRBD2. The length of the CDR3 is 15 residues. Germline V lookup: CDR1 LNHNV, CDR2 YYDKDF (reference sequence). V gave up 1 base and J gave up 3 bases; unmatched junction bases: 2. The CDR3 region has the DNA TGTGCCACCAGCAGAGGGGGAGGGGACACCGGGGAGCTGTTTTTT. Translating gives CATSRGGGDTGELFF.

This sequence joins TRBV5-1 and TRBJ1-4; 10 bases agree with TRBD1. This CDR3 has 14 residues. The germline CDR1 and CDR2 sequences are SGHRS and YFSETQ. Trimming removed 4 bases from V and 6 bases from J; junction bases left unmatched: 3. CDR3 region: CASSMDRGYEKLFF. The DNA of the CDR3 is TGCGCCAGCAGCATGGACAGGGGGTATGAAAAACTGTTTTTT.

This rearrangement joins TRBV2 to TRBJ2-7; a possible D gene is TRBD1 (5 bases). Trimming took off 5 bases at V and 5 bases at J, with 16 bases between the two ends. CDR3 length equals 14 residues. From germline, CDR1 is SNHLY and CDR2 FYNNEI. The CDR3 sequence is CASSSGKGLDEQYF. Here the CDR3 DNA reads TGTGCCAGCAGTTCGGGTAAGGGGCTGGACGAGCAGTACTTC. Full variable domain (remainder filled in from reference TRBV2 and TRBJ2-7): EPEVTQTPSHQVTQMGQEVILRCVPISNHLYFYWYRQILGQKVEFLVSFYNNEISEKSEIFDDQFSVERPDGSNFTLKIRSTKLEDSAMYFCASSSGKGLDEQYFGPGTRLTVT.

The rearrangement links TRBV6-5 to TRBJ2-1, with a weak D call TRBD2 (6 bases). V was pared by 0 bases and J by 3 bases, with 9 bases between. Germline CDR1 and CDR2: MNHEY and SVGAGI. This CDR3 contains 15 residues. The CDR3 region has the DNA TGTGCCAGCAGTTACTCGACGGGGGTCTACAATGAGCAGTTCTTC. Its protein product is CASSYSTGVYNEQFF.

DNA for the CDR3: TGTGCCAGCATGAGGGCAGGGGGCGGTGAAAAACTGTTTTTT. Encoded protein: CASMRAGGGEKLFF. This chain uses TRBV2 with TRBJ1-4; 8 bases match TRBD1. The CDR3 length is 14 residues. Germline V gene sequence: CDR1 SNHLY, CDR2 FYNNEI. Germline trimming cut 7 bases from V and 7 bases from J; bases unmatched to any gene: 8.

This sequence joins TRBV25-1 and TRBJ2-1, with 7 nucleotides matching TRBD2. The ends lost 1 base at V and 7 bases at J; junction bases unmatched: 1. CDR3 length: 13 residues. Germline V CDR1 and CDR2: MGHDK, SYGVNS. DNA of the CDR3: TGTGCCAGCAGTGAATGGGGAGGGAATGAGCAGTTCTTC. Translation gives CASSEWGGNEQFF. The variable domain in full, completed from reference TRBV25-1 and TRBJ2-1, reads EADIYQTPRYLVIGTGKKITLECSQTMGHDKMYWYQQDPGMELHLIHYSYGVNSTEKGDLSSESTVSRIRTEHFPLTLESARPSHTSQYLCASSEWGGNEQFFGPGTRLTVL.

The chain employs TRBV6-5 and TRBJ2-1, with no clear D. V lost 6 bases to trimming and J lost 6 bases, with 15 bases between them. The CDR3 consists of 14 residues. CDR1 is MNHEY and CDR2 is SVGAGI in the germline V gene. CDR3 region: CASSPAAILNEQFF. The CDR3 DNA is TGTGCCAGCAGCCCGGCGGCCATCCTCAATGAGCAGTTCTTC.

This chain connects TRBV5-1 to TRBJ2-3; 7 bases are a match to TRBD1. CDR1 and CDR2 (germline): SGHRS, YFSETQ. Germline trimming cut 6 bases from V and 4 bases from J; bases unmatched to any gene: 11. The CDR3 has 15 amino acids. The CDR3 region is CASTISTGFADTQYF. CDR3 in DNA: TGCGCCAGCACAATATCGACAGGGTTCGCAGATACGCAGTATTTT.

This clone was observed once. The chain uses TRBV27 and TRBJ2-3; 9 nucleotides match TRBD1. CDR1 and CDR2 (germline): MNHEY, SMNVEV (reference sequence). The V gene end was trimmed by 4 bases and the J gene end by 3 bases; junction bases not matched to a gene: 5. The CDR3 is made up of 15 amino acids. The CDR3 spells CASSSRQGGTDTQYF. The CDR3 coding sequence is TGTGCCAGCAGTTCCCGACAGGGGGGGACAGATACGCAGTATTTT.

The chain joins TRBV7-9 to TRBJ2-2; 9 bases are a match to TRBD1. The V gene's germline CDR1 is SEHNR and CDR2 FQNEAQ (reference sequence). The CDR3 loop spans 16 amino acids. With V trimmed by 3 bases and J by 9 bases, 11 bases remained unmatched. Written as DNA, the CDR3 is TGTGCCAGCAGCTTGGACAGGGGCCAATTGAACCGGGAGCTGTTTTTT. This gives the protein CASSLDRGQLNRELFF. Together with reference TRBV7-9 and TRBJ2-2, the CDR3 gives the full variable domain: DTGVSQNPRHKITKRGQNVTFRCDPISEHNRLYWYRQTLGQGPEFLTYFQNEAQLEKSRLLSDRFSAERPKGSFSTLEIQRTEQGDSAMYLCASSLDRGQLNRELFFGEGSRLTVL.

CDR3 region: CAARPTGTGNTIYF. CDR3 nucleotide sequence: TGTGCCGCTCGGCCCACGGGTACTGGAAACACCATATATTTT. The J gene is TRBJ1-3, the V gene TRBV19; D is unclear. Trimming pared 11 bases from V and 2 bases from J, leaving 16 bases between. The CDR3 sequence is 14 residues long. Germline CDR1 is LNHDA and CDR2 is SQIVND (reference sequence).

This chain uses TRBV6-5 with TRBJ2-3; 9 positions match TRBD1. With V trimmed by 10 bases and J by 4 bases, 12 bases remained unmatched. The CDR3 is made up of 15 amino acids. Looked up from germline, CDR1 is MNHEY and CDR2 is SVGAGI. This chain's CDR3 is CATSPGTGSPDTQYF. Written as DNA, the CDR3 is TGTGCCACCTCACCCGGGACAGGGTCTCCAGATACGCAGTATTTT.

The rearrangement links TRBV27 to TRBJ2-1; TRBD2 is a possible D gene (6 bases). Germline V gene lookup returns CDR1 MNHEY and CDR2 SMNVEV (reference sequence). This CDR3 has 15 amino acids. Trimming left V 5 bases short and J 0 bases short, with 11 bases between. The CDR3 region is CASSKAGRSYNEQFF. CDR3 nucleotide sequence: TGTGCCAGCAGTAAGGCGGGGCGCTCCTACAATGAGCAGTTCTTC.

The rearrangement links TRBV7-2 to TRBJ2-3; tentatively, D is TRBD1 (5 bases). In germline, CDR1 is SGHTA, CDR2 FQGNSA. V shed 6 bases and J shed 4 bases, with 17 bases lying between them. CDR3 length: 15 amino acids. The CDR3 DNA follows: TGTGCCAGCAGTAAGACAGTTTTAGGCGCAGATACGCAGTATTTT. It translates to CASSKTVLGADTQYF.

Concerning this clone itself: At one end the junction does not follow the germline gene, possibly because of a read error. The gene calls are TRBV5-4 and TRBJ1-2; D not certain. CDR3 length equals 13 residues. From germline, CDR1 is SGHNT and CDR2 YYREEE (reference sequence). CDR3 loop: CASSLATNDGYTF. The CDR3 nucleotides read TGTGCCAGCAGCTTGGCGACTAACGATGGCTACACCTTC. Looking up the rest from reference TRBV5-4 and TRBJ1-2 gives the full variable domain: ETGVTQSPTHLIKTRGQQVTLRCSSQSGHNTVSWYQQALGQGPQFIFQYYREEENGRGNFPPRFSGLQFPNYSSELNVNALELDDSALYLCASSLATNDGYTFGSGTRLTVV.

A note on this clone: Additional DNA sequences in this sample encode the identical CDR3. The J gene is TRBJ1-5, the V gene TRBV6-5; the match to TRBD1 covers 7 bases. V lost 0 bases and J lost 1; bases outside the gene matches: 0. Germline loops: CDR1 MNHEY, CDR2 SVGAGI. This CDR3 is 15 amino acids long. CDR3 amino acids: CASSYSGGSNQPQHF. In DNA form, the CDR3 reads TGTGCCAGCAGTTACTCAGGGGGCAGCAATCAGCCCCAGCATTTT.

This clone was seen just once. V gene TRBV9 combines with J gene TRBJ2-3, with D tentatively TRBD1 (6 bases). CDR1 is SGDLS, CDR2 YYNGEE, per germline. Trimming left V 7 bases short and J 0 bases short, with 15 bases between. This CDR3 has 15 residues. The CDR3 spells CASSGTLPSTDTQYF. In nucleotides, the CDR3 is TGTGCCAGCTCGGGGACACTTCCTAGCACAGATACGCAGTATTTT.